One and the same sample provided the 21 T cell receptor beta chains below, sequenced in a study of blood T cell repertoires in COVID-19. Sequencing was performed with immunoSEQ multiplex PCR; in TCRdb, only in-frame clones are kept and a portion is missing. The sample shows about 81,000 clones, around 92% of them seen only once. The specimen was peripheral blood. The source of these receptors is a woman aged 50 to 60 in a cohort sampled during active COVID-19.

V and J are TRBV29-1 and TRBJ1-2; a possible D gene is TRBD1 (6 bases). The CDR3 is 13 residues long. V was clipped by 3 bases and J by 4 bases, with 12 bases between them. In germline, CDR1 is SQVTM, CDR2 ANQGSEA. The CDR3 sequence: CSVESGVAYGYTF. As DNA, the CDR3 is TGCAGCGTTGAGTCAGGGGTTGCCTATGGCTACACCTTC.

The CDR3 nucleotides read TGCAGTGCTAGTAAAGGGGGCGCGGGTGCTGAGCAGTTCTTC. Protein: CSASKGGAGAEQFF. This chain connects TRBV20-1 to TRBJ2-1; 7 nucleotides line up with TRBD1. The CDR3 totals 14 residues. V was pared by 3 bases and J by 9 bases, with 11 bases of the junction left unmatched. The germline V gene encodes CDR1 DFQATT and CDR2 SNEGSKA (reference sequence).

The chain joins TRBV11-3 to TRBJ2-5; D possibly corresponds to TRBD1 (6 bases). Germline CDR1 is SGHNT and CDR2 is YENEEA. This CDR3 comprises 14 residues. The ends were cut back, 6 bases at V and 1 base at J, with 12 bases in the middle. The CDR3 loop reads CASSSGQPQETQYF. Here the CDR3 DNA reads TGTGCCAGCAGTAGTGGACAGCCCCAAGAGACCCAGTACTTC.

The J gene is TRBJ1-3, the V gene TRBV2; TRBD1 matches at 8 bases. In germline, CDR1 is SNHLY, CDR2 FYNNEI. The CDR3 is 14 amino acids. With 6 bases clipped from V and 4 bases from J, the junction kept 5 bases outside the gene matches. CDR3 in amino acids: CASSSRDRGNTIYF. Here the CDR3 DNA reads TGTGCCAGCAGCTCCCGGGACAGGGGAAACACCATATATTTT.

This clone was picked up a small number of times. The chain employs TRBV6-1 and TRBJ1-5, with 8 bases matching TRBD1. The CDR3 consists of 16 residues. The germline V gene has CDR1 MNHNS and CDR2 SASEGT. V lost 3 bases to trimming and J lost 4 bases; unmatched junction nucleotides: 8. CDR3 loop: CASSDYGQGTNQPQHF. The CDR3 coding sequence is TGTGCCAGCAGTGATTATGGACAGGGTACTAATCAGCCCCAGCATTTT.

The chain joins TRBV7-2 to TRBJ1-2; 7 positions agree with TRBD1. The CDR3 is 15 amino acids. The trim removed 6 bases at V and 5 bases at J, leaving 12 bases unmatched. The germline V gene encodes CDR1 SGHTA and CDR2 FQGNSA. The CDR3: CASSPYGTDIYGYTF. CDR3 nucleotides: TGTGCCAGCAGTCCTTATGGGACAGACATTTATGGCTACACCTTC.

The genes are TRBV6-1 and TRBJ1-5, with TRBD1 as a possible D gene (6 bases). Trimming stripped 1 base from V and 5 bases from J, with 9 bases between. Germline CDR1 is MNHNS and CDR2 is SASEGT. This CDR3 spans 14 amino acids. Here the CDR3 DNA reads TGTGCCAGCAGTGAAGGACAGGAACATCAGCCCCAGCATTTT. This codes for CASSEGQEHQPQHF.

This chain uses TRBV2 with TRBJ2-1, with 7 positions matching TRBD2. Germline assignment: CDR1 SNHLY and CDR2 FYNNEI. The CDR3 totals 15 residues. Trimming at V came to 6 bases and at J to 4 bases, leaving 9 bases not matched to a gene. The CDR3 loop is CASSASGAAYNEQFF. The CDR3 bases are TGTGCCAGCAGCGCAAGCGGGGCCGCATACAATGAGCAGTTCTTC.

V usage is TRBV6-2 or TRBV6-3 and J usage is TRBJ2-7, with 7 bases aligning to TRBD2. Per germline, CDR1 MNHEY and CDR2 SVGEGT. This CDR3 spans 15 amino acids. The V and J ends lost 6 bases and 3 bases, in that order; junction bases with no gene match: 11. In DNA form, the CDR3 reads TGTGCCAGCAGCCCTGGGGGGAGGGGACTCTACGAGCAGTACTTC. It is translated as CASSPGGRGLYEQYF.

The V gene is TRBV23-1, the J gene TRBJ2-2, with D possibly being TRBD1 (5 bases). TRBV23-1 is reported as an ORF; its role is uncertain. There are 16 residues in the CDR3. V was shortened by 2 bases and J by 2 bases, with 12 bases between the two germline ends. CDR3 in DNA: TGCGCCAGCAGTCAAGTGTCAGGGCCCAACACCGGGGAGCTGTTTTTT. The encoded protein is CASSQVSGPNTGELFF.

V and J are TRBV27 and TRBJ2-3; D uncertain. CDR1 and CDR2 from the germline V gene are MNHEY and SMNVEV (reference sequence). V was cut by 0 bases and J by 3 bases, with 4 bases left in between. This CDR3 has 13 amino acids. The DNA for the CDR3 is TGTGCCAGCAGTTTATCGCGGACAGATACGCAGTATTTT. Translating it yields CASSLSRTDTQYF.

The V and J genes are TRBV21-1 and TRBJ1-4; no check of the table's D call, TRBD1, against the DNA was made. TRBV21-1 is annotated as a pseudogene. The CDR3 length is 13 residues. The CDR3 region is CASSKQGDEKLFF. The DNA of the CDR3 is TGTGCCTCTAGTAAGCAGGGGGATGAAAAACTGTTTTTT.

This clone was detected only once. V is TRBV18 and J is TRBJ2-3; D is perhaps TRBD2 (6 bases). This CDR3 contains 17 residues. Trimming took 3 bases from V and 5 from J, leaving 21 bases between them. The V gene's germline CDR1 is KGHSH and CDR2 LQKENI. CDR3 in amino acids: CASSPTRGPRGQDTQYF. The DNA for the CDR3 is TGTGCCAGCTCACCGACCCGGGGTCCGCGGGGTCAAGATACGCAGTATTTT.

The chain links TRBV10-2 to TRBJ2-7, with D unresolved. CDR1 is WSHSY and CDR2 is SAAADI in the germline V gene. The CDR3 runs 12 residues. V dropped 0 bases and J dropped 6 bases, with 6 bases sitting between them. The CDR3 reads CASSESLFEQYF. The CDR3 nucleotides read TGCGCCAGCAGTGAGTCGCTATTCGAGCAGTACTTC.

This chain joins TRBV5-1 and TRBJ2-1, with 8 bases matching TRBD2. J was trimmed by 2 bases and V by 0 bases; bases with no gene match: 1. Per germline, CDR1 SGHRS and CDR2 YFSETQ. This CDR3 contains 15 residues. CDR3 in DNA: TGCGCCAGCAGCTTGGAAGCGGGGGCCTACAATGAGCAGTTCTTC. Translated, it gives CASSLEAGAYNEQFF.

V is TRBV15 and J is TRBJ2-5; 9 nucleotides agree with TRBD2. V lost 7 bases, J lost 1 base, and 7 bases stayed unmatched. Germline values: CDR1 LNHNV, CDR2 YYDKDF (reference sequence). The CDR3 runs 15 residues. Written as DNA, the CDR3 is TGTGCCACCACCCATAGCGGGGGCATCCAAGAGACCCAGTACTTC. This encodes CATTHSGGIQETQYF.

The rearrangement joins TRBV9 to TRBJ2-3; D gene unclear. The CDR3 loop spans 15 amino acids. Germline V gene sequence: CDR1 SGDLS, CDR2 YYNGEE. V shed 0 bases and J shed 3 bases, with 11 bases lying between them. This CDR3 is CASSVAPDRTDTQYF. CDR3 bases: TGTGCCAGCAGCGTAGCTCCAGATCGAACAGATACGCAGTATTTT.

This chain links TRBV3-1 (or the pseudogene TRBV3-2) with TRBJ2-1; D is unclear. This CDR3 spans 13 amino acids. Germline assignment: CDR1 LGHDT and CDR2 YNNKEL (reference sequence). Trimming stripped 3 bases from V and 3 bases from J, with 6 bases between. CDR3 protein: CASSHSGYNEQFF. CDR3 nucleotide sequence: TGTGCCAGCAGCCATAGTGGCTACAATGAGCAGTTCTTC.

The chain employs TRBV9 and TRBJ2-5; D perhaps matches TRBD1 (8 bases). Per germline, CDR1 SGDLS and CDR2 YYNGEE. Trimming took off 6 bases at V and 5 bases at J, with 20 bases between the two ends. This CDR3 region has 15 residues. The CDR3 reads CASTRTGRVGETQYF. CDR3 sequence (DNA): TGTGCCAGCACCAGGACAGGGAGGGTTGGTGAGACCCAGTACTTC.

The chain links TRBV7-9 to TRBJ1-1, with D possibly matching TRBD1 (6 bases). V lost 5 bases and J 6 bases, leaving 13 bases between the germline ends. Germline V gene data show CDR1 as SEHNR and CDR2 as FQNEAQ (reference sequence). There are 13 residues in the CDR3. The CDR3 nucleotides are TGTGCCAGCAGCCTAAGGGGGGGAGCTGAAGCTTTCTTT. Translation gives CASSLRGGAEAFF.

The gene calls are TRBV28 and TRBJ1-3; D is perhaps TRBD1 (5 bases). Between the trimmed V and J ends, which lost 6 bases and 3 bases, there was a span of 24 bases. The CDR3 runs to 18 residues. Germline CDR1 is MDHEN and CDR2 is SYDVKM. The CDR3 DNA reads as TGTGCCAGCAGACTAAGGGGTCCCCCTAACCGTGGTGGAAACACCATATATTTT. It specifies CASRLRGPPNRGGNTIYF.